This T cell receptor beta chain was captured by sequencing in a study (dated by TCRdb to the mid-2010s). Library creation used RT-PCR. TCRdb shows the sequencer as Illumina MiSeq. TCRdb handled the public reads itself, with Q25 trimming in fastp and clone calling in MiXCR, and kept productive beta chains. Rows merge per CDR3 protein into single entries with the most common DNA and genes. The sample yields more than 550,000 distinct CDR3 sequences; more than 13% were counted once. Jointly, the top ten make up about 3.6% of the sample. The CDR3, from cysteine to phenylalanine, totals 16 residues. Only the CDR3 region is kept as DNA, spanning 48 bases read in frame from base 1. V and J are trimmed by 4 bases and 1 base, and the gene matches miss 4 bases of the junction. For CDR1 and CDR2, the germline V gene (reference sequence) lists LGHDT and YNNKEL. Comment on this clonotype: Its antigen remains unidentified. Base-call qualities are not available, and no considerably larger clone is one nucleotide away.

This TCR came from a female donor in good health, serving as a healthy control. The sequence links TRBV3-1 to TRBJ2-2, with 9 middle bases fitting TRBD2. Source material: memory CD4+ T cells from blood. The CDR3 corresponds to CASSLTSGLNTGELFF. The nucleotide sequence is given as TGTGCCAGCAGCCTAACTAGCGGGTTGAACACCGGGGAGCTGTTTTTT.